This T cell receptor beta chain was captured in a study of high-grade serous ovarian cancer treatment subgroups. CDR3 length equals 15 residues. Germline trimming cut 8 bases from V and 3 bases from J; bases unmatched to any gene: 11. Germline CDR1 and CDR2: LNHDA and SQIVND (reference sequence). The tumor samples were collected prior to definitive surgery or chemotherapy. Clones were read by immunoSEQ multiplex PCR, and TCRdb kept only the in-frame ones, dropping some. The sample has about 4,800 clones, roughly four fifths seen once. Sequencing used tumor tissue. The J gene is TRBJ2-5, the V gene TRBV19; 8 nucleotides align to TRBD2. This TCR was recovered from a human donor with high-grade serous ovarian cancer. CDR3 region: CASSPRRGGEETQYF. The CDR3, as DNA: TGTGCCAGTTCGCCTCGACGGGGGGGAGAAGAGACCCAGTACTTC.